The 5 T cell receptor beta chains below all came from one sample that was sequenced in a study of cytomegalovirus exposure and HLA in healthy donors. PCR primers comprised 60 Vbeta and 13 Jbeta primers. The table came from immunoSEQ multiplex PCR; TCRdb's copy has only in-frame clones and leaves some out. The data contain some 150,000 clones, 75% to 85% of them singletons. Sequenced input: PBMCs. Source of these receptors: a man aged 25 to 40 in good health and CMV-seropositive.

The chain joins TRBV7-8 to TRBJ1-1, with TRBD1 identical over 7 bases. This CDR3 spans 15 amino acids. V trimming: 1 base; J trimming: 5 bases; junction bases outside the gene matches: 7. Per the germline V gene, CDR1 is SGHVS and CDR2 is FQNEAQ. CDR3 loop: CASSLGQGRSTEAFF. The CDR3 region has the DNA TGTGCCAGCAGCTTAGGACAGGGTAGATCAACTGAAGCTTTCTTT.

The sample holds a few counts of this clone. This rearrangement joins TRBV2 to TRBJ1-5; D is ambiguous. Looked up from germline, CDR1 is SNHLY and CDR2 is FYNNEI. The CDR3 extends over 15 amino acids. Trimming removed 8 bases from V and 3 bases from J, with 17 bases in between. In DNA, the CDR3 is TGTGCCAGCTGTCAGGTGGATGGTCACAATCAGCCCCAGCATTTT. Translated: CASCQVDGHNQPQHF.

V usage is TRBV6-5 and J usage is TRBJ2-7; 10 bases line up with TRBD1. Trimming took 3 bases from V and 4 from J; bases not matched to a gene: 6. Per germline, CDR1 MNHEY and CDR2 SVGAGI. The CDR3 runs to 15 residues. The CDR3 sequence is CASSYRTGGKYEQYF. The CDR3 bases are TGTGCCAGCAGTTATCGGACAGGGGGGAAGTACGAGCAGTACTTC.

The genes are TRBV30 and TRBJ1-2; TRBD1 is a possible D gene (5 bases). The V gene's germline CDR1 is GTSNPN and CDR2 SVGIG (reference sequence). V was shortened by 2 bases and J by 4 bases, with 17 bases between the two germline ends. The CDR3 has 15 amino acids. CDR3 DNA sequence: TGTGCCTGGAGTCCCCTAGGGACTTCTCTCTATGGCTACACCTTC. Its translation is CAWSPLGTSLYGYTF.

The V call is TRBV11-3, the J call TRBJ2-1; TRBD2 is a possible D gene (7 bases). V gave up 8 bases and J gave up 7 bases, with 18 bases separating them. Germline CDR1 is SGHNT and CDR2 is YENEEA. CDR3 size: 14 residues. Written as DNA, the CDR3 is TGTGCCAGCGGTTTTCGGGGGGCGCGAAATGAGCAGTTCTTC. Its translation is CASGFRGARNEQFF.